Detailed here is one T cell receptor beta chain. Antigen specificity is unknown. Through a sample-barcoded 5' primer and a J-beta primer mix, a second PCR was run for about 7 to 12 cycles. One entry per CDR3 protein, called by TCRdb with MiXCR from the 5' RACE reads. The sample lists 1.8 million or so distinct CDR3 sequences; roughly two fifths were seen once. The data were taken from a study of blood T cells in healthy people across ages. General study findings and limits: Donors of long life had a larger count of naive CD4+ cells and greater diversity than aged donors.

The CDR3 spans 15 residues. CDR1 and CDR2 (germline): SGHTA, FQGNSA. V gave up 7 bases and J gave up 4 bases; unmatched junction bases: 10. V and J are TRBV7-2 and TRBJ2-3; 8 bases are shared with TRBD1. This clonotype originated in a human donor in good health. The source material was blood. CDR3 coding DNA: TGTGCCAGCAACCCGAGGACAGGGCTCGCAGATACGCAGTATTTT. Translating gives CASNPRTGLADTQYF.